The 11 T cell receptor beta chains reported below all come from one sample, sequenced in a study of cytomegalovirus exposure and HLA in healthy donors. 13 Jbeta primers and 60 Vbeta primers were used for the PCR. Sequencing was performed with immunoSEQ multiplex PCR; in TCRdb, only in-frame clones are kept and a portion is missing. Its listing shows roughly 33,000 clones. Specimen: PBMCs. Source of these receptors: a woman aged 40 to 55 in good health and CMV-seropositive.

The chain employs TRBV19 and TRBJ2-3; possible D gene TRBD2, 6 bases. The CDR3 length is 14 residues. Germline-derived CDR1 and CDR2 are LNHDA and SQIVND (reference sequence). V was cut by 6 bases and J by 2 bases, with 12 bases left in between. Here the CDR3 reads CASREGLYTDTQYF. CDR3 DNA: TGTGCCAGTAGGGAGGGCTTATACACAGATACGCAGTATTTT.

This sequence joins TRBV5-1 and TRBJ1-2; 9 nucleotides align to TRBD1. The ends lost 4 bases at V and 0 bases at J; junction bases unmatched: 7. This CDR3 is 16 amino acids long. CDR1 and CDR2 (germline): SGHRS, YFSETQ. The CDR3 spells CASSLGQGPSNYGYTF. In DNA form, the CDR3 reads TGCGCCAGCAGCCTGGGACAGGGACCGTCTAACTATGGCTACACCTTC.

CDR3 amino acids: CASSYLQGRVQYF. The CDR3 coding sequence is TGTGCCAGCAGTTACCTACAGGGTCGGGTGCAGTACTTC. The chain joins TRBV6-5 to TRBJ2-7, with D tentatively TRBD1 (6 bases). V gave up 2 bases and J gave up 9 bases, with 14 bases separating them. The CDR3 totals 13 residues. Germline values: CDR1 MNHEY, CDR2 SVGAGI.

With respect to this clone: Compared with germline, one end of the junction differs, possibly owing to a read error. The CDR3 protein is CASRTGNTEDFF. In nucleotides, the CDR3 is TGTGCCAGCAGGACAGGTAACACTGAAGATTTCTTT. This chain joins TRBV27 and TRBJ1-1; possible D gene TRBD1, 6 bases. The CDR3 runs 12 residues. CDR1 MNHEY and CDR2 SMNVEV come from the germline V gene (reference sequence).

The chain links TRBV30 to TRBJ2-5, with a possible D match to TRBD2 (6 bases). This CDR3 contains 14 residues. With 3 bases removed from V and 1 base from J, the gap between germline ends came to 12 bases. Per the germline V gene, CDR1 is GTSNPN and CDR2 is SVGIG (reference sequence). CDR3 in DNA: TGTGCCTGGAGCGCAGGAGGGACCCAAGAGACCCAGTACTTC. Translating gives CAWSAGGTQETQYF. Variable domain in full (rest from reference TRBV30 and TRBJ2-5): SQTIHQWPATLVQPVGSPLSLECTVEGTSNPNLYWYRQAAGRGLQLLFYSVGIGQISSEVPQNLSASRPQDRQFILSSKKLLLSDSGFYLCAWSAGGTQETQYFGPGTRLLVL.

The gene calls are TRBV18 and TRBJ1-5, with D perhaps matching TRBD1 (6 bases). Per the germline V gene, CDR1 is KGHSH and CDR2 is LQKENI. Between the trimmed V and J ends, which lost 6 bases and 3 bases, there was a span of 15 bases. This CDR3 is 15 amino acids long. The CDR3 region has the DNA TGTGCCAGCTCGCTTACATACAGGGACAATCAGCCCCAGCATTTT. It codes for CASSLTYRDNQPQHF.

This chain links TRBV30 with TRBJ2-2; D is undetermined. V shed 2 bases and J shed 4 bases, with 14 bases lying between them. The CDR3 consists of 15 residues. Germline CDR1 is GTSNPN and CDR2 is SVGIG (reference sequence). For the CDR3, the DNA is TGTGCCTGGAGTTACCGTAGGCGCGGCACCGGGGAGCTGTTTTTT. This codes for CAWSYRRRGTGELFF. The full variable domain, its missing parts supplied by reference TRBV30 and TRBJ2-2, is SQTIHQWPATLVQPVGSPLSLECTVEGTSNPNLYWYRQAAGRGLQLLFYSVGIGQISSEVPQNLSASRPQDRQFILSSKKLLLSDSGFYLCAWSYRRRGTGELFFGEGSRLTVL.

The chain recombines TRBV11-1 with TRBJ2-7; TRBD1 agrees at 9 bases. Germline CDR1 and CDR2: SGHAT and FQDESV (reference sequence). V was pared by 5 bases and J by 4 bases, with 6 bases of the junction left unmatched. The CDR3 runs to 14 residues. The CDR3 region is CASSPPGQGYEQYF. The CDR3 DNA follows: TGTGCCAGCAGCCCCCCCGGACAGGGGTACGAGCAGTACTTC.

The chain links TRBV4-3 to TRBJ2-7; D gene unclear. Trimming took 0 bases from V and 6 from J, leaving 12 bases between them. Looked up from germline, CDR1 is LGHNA and CDR2 is YSLEER. The CDR3 has 14 amino acids. In nucleotides, the CDR3 is TGCGCCAGCAGCCAAGATCCCTTCGGCGGCGAGCAGTACTTC. This translates into CASSQDPFGGEQYF.

This chain links TRBV25-1 with TRBJ1-2; D may be TRBD1 (6 bases). This CDR3 is 11 amino acids long. Germline CDR1 is MGHDK and CDR2 is SYGVNS. V was pared by 5 bases and J by 10 bases, with 11 bases between. The chain's CDR3 is CASSYNRAYTF. The CDR3 nucleotides are TGTGCCAGCAGTTACAACAGGGCCTACACCTTC.

This chain uses TRBV7-9 with TRBJ1-5, with no clear D. V was cut by 3 bases and J by 2 bases, with 8 bases left in between. The CDR3 extends over 14 amino acids. CDR1 is SEHNR and CDR2 is FQNEAQ in the germline V gene (reference sequence). The CDR3, as DNA: TGTGCCAGCAGCTTGACGAGGGGCAATCAGCCCCAGCATTTT. Translating it yields CASSLTRGNQPQHF.